What follows are 8 T cell receptor beta chains derived from one specimen sequenced in a study of STAT5B mutations in CD4+ large granular lymphocyte leukemia (dated by TCRdb to between 2020 and 2023). The receptor library was made with the immunoSEQ multiplex PCR assay. The source is immuneACCESS, and TCRdb retained only in-frame sequences with V and J called. Part of the clones is not carried over; for the studies checked, unresolved V genes explain less than half of this, and the remainder is unexplained. In all, the sample holds 40,000 or so clones, and under 85% of those were seen once. The ten largest clones add up to around 0.5% of the sample. The sequenced sample consisted of CD4+ T cells from blood buffy coats. The receptors were sampled from a human donor in good health.

CDR3 residues: CASSPGQGFLGNQPQHF. DNA for the CDR3: TGTGCCAGCAGCCCAGGGCAGGGATTCCTAGGCAATCAGCCCCAGCATTTT. The chain has TRBV7-6 and TRBJ1-5; perhaps TRBD1 as D (5 bases). CDR1 and CDR2 from the germline V gene are SGHVS and FNYEAQ. Trimming shortened V by 5 bases and J by 2 bases, and 19 bases separated the two germline ends. The length of the CDR3 is 17 residues.

The chain combines TRBV6-5 with TRBJ2-7, with TRBD1 matching over 11 bases. Trimming at V came to 4 bases and at J to 5 bases, leaving 4 bases not matched to a gene. The CDR3 sequence is 14 residues long. Germline V lookup: CDR1 MNHEY, CDR2 SVGAGI. In DNA, the CDR3 is TGTGCCAGCAGTTCCCCGGGACAGGGGGACGAGCAGTACTTC. Translating gives CASSSPGQGDEQYF.

V gene TRBV5-1 combines with J gene TRBJ1-1, with 7 nucleotides matching TRBD1. After removal of 4 bases from V and 0 bases from J, the junction contained 6 bases not matched to a gene. The CDR3 has 15 amino acids. The germline CDR1 and CDR2 sequences are SGHRS and YFSETQ. As DNA, the CDR3 is TGCGCCAGCAGCACGGGACAGCCTATGAACACTGAAGCTTTCTTT. It specifies CASSTGQPMNTEAFF.

The chain employs TRBV18 and TRBJ1-2; possible D gene TRBD1, 5 bases. CDR3 length equals 15 residues. Per the germline V gene, CDR1 is KGHSH and CDR2 is LQKENI. V was trimmed by 2 bases and J by 6 bases, leaving 16 bases between them. In nucleotides, the CDR3 is TGTGCCAGCTCACCAGGGGGGACGGCTCCGAATGGCTACACCTTC. It yields the protein CASSPGGTAPNGYTF.

This rearrangement joins TRBV7-7 to TRBJ2-5; D perhaps matches TRBD1 (6 bases). The germline V gene encodes CDR1 SSHAT and CDR2 FNYEAQ (reference sequence). The CDR3 runs to 13 residues. Trimming removed 8 bases from V and 5 bases from J, with 15 bases in between. As DNA, the CDR3 is TGTGCCAGCGGGACACAAATAGGGGAGACCCAGTACTTC. This translates into CASGTQIGETQYF.

The V call is TRBV19, the J call TRBJ2-7; no reliable D call. The ends were cut back, 6 bases at V and 0 bases at J, with 12 bases in the middle. The CDR3 contains 14 residues. Germline V CDR1 and CDR2: LNHDA, SQIVND (reference sequence). CDR3 amino acids: CASSPGLSSYEQYF. The CDR3 nucleotides read TGTGCCAGTAGCCCAGGCCTTAGCTCCTACGAGCAGTACTTC.

This chain links TRBV5-8 with TRBJ2-3, with 7 bases that match TRBD1. The CDR3 loop spans 16 amino acids. The ends lost 4 bases at V and 0 bases at J; junction bases unmatched: 8. Looked up from germline, CDR1 is SGHTS and CDR2 is YDEGEE. The CDR3 nucleotides read TGTGCCAGCAGCGAGACAGGGACGACTAGCACAGATACGCAGTATTTT. Amino acid sequence: CASSETGTTSTDTQYF.

The rearrangement uses TRBV11-2 and TRBJ2-7; 7 bases line up with TRBD2. The CDR3 is 13 residues long. Germline loops: CDR1 SGHAT, CDR2 FQNNGV. The V segment lost 3 bases and the J segment 5 bases; nucleotides outside the gene matches: 4. The CDR3 DNA is TGTGCCAGCAGCTTCAACCTAGCGGACGAGCAGTACTTC. Protein: CASSFNLADEQYF. The whole variable domain, filled in from reference TRBV11-2 and TRBJ2-7, reads EAGVAQSPRYKIIEKRQSVAFWCNPISGHATLYWYQQILGQGPKLLIQFQNNGVVDDSQLPKDRFSAERLKGVDSTLKIQPAKLEDSAVYLCASSFNLADEQYFGPGTRLTVT.